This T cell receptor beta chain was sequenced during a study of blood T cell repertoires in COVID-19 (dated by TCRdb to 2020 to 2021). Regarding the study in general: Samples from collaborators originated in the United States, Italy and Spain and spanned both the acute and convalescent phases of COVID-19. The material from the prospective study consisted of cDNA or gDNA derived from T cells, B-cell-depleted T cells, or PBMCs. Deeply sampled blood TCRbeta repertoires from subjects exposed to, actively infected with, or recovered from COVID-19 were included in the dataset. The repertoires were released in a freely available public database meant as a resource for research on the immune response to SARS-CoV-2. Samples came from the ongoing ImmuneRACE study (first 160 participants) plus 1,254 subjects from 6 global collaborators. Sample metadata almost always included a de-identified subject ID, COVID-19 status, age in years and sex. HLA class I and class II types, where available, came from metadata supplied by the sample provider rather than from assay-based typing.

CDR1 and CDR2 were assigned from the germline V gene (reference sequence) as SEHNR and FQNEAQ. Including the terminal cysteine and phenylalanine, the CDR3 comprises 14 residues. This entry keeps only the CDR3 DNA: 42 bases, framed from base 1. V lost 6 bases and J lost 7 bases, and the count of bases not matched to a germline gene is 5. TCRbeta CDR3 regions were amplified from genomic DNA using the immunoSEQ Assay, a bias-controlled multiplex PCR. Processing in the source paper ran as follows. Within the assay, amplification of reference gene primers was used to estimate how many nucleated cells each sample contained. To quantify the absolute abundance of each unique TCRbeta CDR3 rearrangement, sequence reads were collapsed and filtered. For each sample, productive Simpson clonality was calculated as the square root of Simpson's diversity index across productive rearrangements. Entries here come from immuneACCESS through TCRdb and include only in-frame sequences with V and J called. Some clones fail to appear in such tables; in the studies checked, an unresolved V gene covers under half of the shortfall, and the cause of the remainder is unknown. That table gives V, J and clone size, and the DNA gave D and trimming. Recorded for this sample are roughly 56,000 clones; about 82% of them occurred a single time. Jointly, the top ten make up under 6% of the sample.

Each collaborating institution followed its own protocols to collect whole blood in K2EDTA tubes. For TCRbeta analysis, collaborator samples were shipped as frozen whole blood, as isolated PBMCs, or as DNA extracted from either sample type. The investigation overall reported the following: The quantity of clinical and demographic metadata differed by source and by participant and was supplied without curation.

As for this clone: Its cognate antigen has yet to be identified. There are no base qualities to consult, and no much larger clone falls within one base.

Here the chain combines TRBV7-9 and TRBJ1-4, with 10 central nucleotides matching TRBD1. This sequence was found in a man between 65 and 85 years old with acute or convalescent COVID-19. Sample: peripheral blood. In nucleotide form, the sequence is TGTGCCAGCAGAAACCGGGACAGGGGTGAAAAACTGTTTTTT. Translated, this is CASRNRDRGEKLFF.